These 8 T cell receptor beta chains share one sample of origin, sequenced in a study of blood T cell repertoires in COVID-19. Using immunoSEQ multiplex PCR, the repertoire was profiled, and TCRdb retains in-frame clones only, with some absent. The table includes 90,000 or so clones, 85% to 90% detected once. Sequenced sample: peripheral blood. The receptors derive from an elderly woman with active or convalescent COVID-19.

This sequence joins TRBV28 and TRBJ1-1; the D is unclear. Germline V gives CDR1 MDHEN, CDR2 SYDVKM. V gave up 5 bases and J gave up 7 bases, with 17 bases separating them. The CDR3 extends over 14 amino acids. CDR3 coding DNA: TGTGCCAGCAGTCCCTGGGCGGGCGGCATTGAAGCTTTCTTT. As protein: CASSPWAGGIEAFF.

A single count supports this clone. The chain employs TRBV25-1 and TRBJ2-1, with 12 bases that match TRBD2. V shed 1 base, J shed 5 bases, and the junction held 3 bases outside the gene matches. The germline V gene encodes CDR1 MGHDK and CDR2 SYGVNS. The CDR3 spans 16 residues. DNA of the CDR3: TGTGCCAGCAGTGAATGGCTAGCGGGAGGGAACAATGAGCAGTTCTTC. The encoded protein is CASSEWLAGGNNEQFF.

The sample holds one count of this clone. The chain joins TRBV6-2 or TRBV6-3 to TRBJ2-7, with unresolved D. The CDR3 runs to 12 residues. V dropped 5 bases and J dropped 4 bases, with 9 bases sitting between them. The germline CDR1 and CDR2 sequences are MNHEY and SVGEGT. The CDR3 protein is CASSLTRYEQYF. CDR3 bases: TGTGCCAGCAGTCTTACACGTTACGAGCAGTACTTC.

This chain connects TRBV5-6 to TRBJ1-2, with 9 bases aligning to TRBD1. Germline trimming cut 3 bases from V and 7 bases from J; bases unmatched to any gene: 4. In germline, CDR1 is SGHDT, CDR2 YYEEEE. The CDR3 totals 13 residues. CDR3 nucleotides: TGTGCCAGCAGCTCGGGACAGGGTTTTGGCTACACCTTC. Protein: CASSSGQGFGYTF. The variable domain in full, completed from reference TRBV5-6 and TRBJ1-2, reads DAGVTQSPTHLIKTRGQQVTLRCSPKSGHDTVSWYQQALGQGPQFIFQYYEEEERQRGNFPDRFSGHQFPNYSSELNVNALLLGDSALYLCASSSGQGFGYTFGSGTRLTVV.

The chain couples TRBV5-4 to TRBJ2-7; 9 positions match TRBD2. This CDR3 has 15 residues. Germline CDR1 is SGHNT and CDR2 is YYREEE (reference sequence). Trimming at V came to 3 bases and at J to 4 bases, leaving 8 bases not matched to a gene. CDR3 sequence reads: CASSSQREAVYEQYF. CDR3 DNA sequence: TGTGCCAGCAGCTCGCAGCGGGAGGCCGTTTACGAGCAGTACTTC.

V usage is TRBV5-1 and J usage is TRBJ2-7, with TRBD2 as a possible D gene (6 bases). V was pared by 2 bases and J by 2 bases, with 14 bases between. The germline CDR1 and CDR2 sequences are SGHRS and YFSETQ. There are 15 residues in the CDR3. As DNA, the CDR3 is TGCGCCAGCAGCTTCGACCGGGACTCCCCCTACGAGCAGTACTTC. Its translation: CASSFDRDSPYEQYF.

This chain links TRBV28 with TRBJ1-4, with D possibly TRBD1 on 6 matching bases. V lost 6 bases, J lost 6 bases, and 11 bases lay in between. Germline loops: CDR1 MDHEN, CDR2 SYDVKM. The length of the CDR3 is 13 residues. CDR3 nucleotide sequence: TGTGCCAGCAGGTTACAGGGTGATGAAAAACTGTTTTTT. This codes for CASRLQGDEKLFF.

This rearrangement joins TRBV18 to TRBJ2-5; 7 bases line up with TRBD1. V lost 1 base to trimming and J lost 5 bases; unmatched junction nucleotides: 13. CDR1 KGHSH and CDR2 LQKENI come from the germline V gene. This CDR3 spans 17 amino acids. As DNA, the CDR3 is TGTGCCAGCTCACCACTTCCCGGAGACAGGGTAGGCGAGACCCAGTACTTC. Amino acid sequence: CASSPLPGDRVGETQYF.